The source of this T cell receptor beta chain is a study of post-analysis software for immune sequencing data. To note about this clonotype: Its antigen remains unknown.

Trimming removed 5 bases from V and 8 bases from J; junction bases left unmatched: 11. The CDR3 loop spans 15 amino acids. CDR1 and CDR2 from the germline V gene are SGHTA and FQGNSA. Whole-study findings and limits: The five TRBV segments detected at higher frequency in patients than in controls included TRBV5-6, TRBV5-1 and TRBV20-1.

The authors incorporated unique molecular identifiers into the TCR beta cDNA libraries. Using its own MiXCR run on the PCR reads, TCRdb lists one record per CDR3 protein. In the table there are hundreds of thousands of distinct CDR3 sequences, 30% of which are singletons. This receptor was taken from a girl under 18 with multiple sclerosis. The sequenced sample consisted of blood. The chain combines TRBV7-2 with TRBJ2-1; 8 bases are a match to TRBD1. The CDR3 bases are TGTGCCAGCAGCCCCCAGCCAGGACAGGGCTATGAGCAGTTCTTC. Protein: CASSPQPGQGYEQFF.